This paragraph reports one TCR beta chain. No antigen is known for it. V was trimmed by 2 bases and J by 3 bases, leaving 13 bases between them. Germline V gene data show CDR1 as MDHEN and CDR2 as SYDVKM. This CDR3 is 15 amino acids long. The data were obtained in a study of T cell responses to AZD1222 COVID-19 vaccine. Study-level results: Spike-wide vaccine-associated CD4 TCRs dominated at 160-218 and 743-854. Unmutated regions of variants are reportedly targeted by nearly half of spike-specific TCRs. Clonal diversity may have been underestimated, and the donors were mostly white British, with more females than males. Repertoires were collected only later (after the peak T cell response had occurred).

The protocol was immunoSEQ multiplex PCR, while the TCRdb copy is restricted to in-frame clones and leaves out a portion. The data show some 130,000 clones, 80% to 90% seen once. V usage is TRBV28 and J usage is TRBJ1-2; D is unclear. The receptor comes from an adult in good health. Here the sequenced sample was peripheral blood, taken on day 0 of AZD1222 vaccination. CDR3 nucleotide sequence: TGTGCCAGCAGTTTAAGGCCAGGTTTTTACTATGGCTACACCTTC. Encoded protein: CASSLRPGFYYGYTF.